The 16 T cell receptor beta chains in this list originate from one sample, sequenced in a study of T cells in Graves' hyperthyroidism and ophthalmopathy. Authors of the study amplified TCR beta CDR3 regions from RNA transcripts. Using the HTBI primer set, a first-round RT-PCR was run on the TCR CDR3. In TCRdb, the multiplex PCR reads were re-called with MiXCR into one record per CDR3 protein. The sample lists some 600,000 distinct CDR3 sequences, more than 11% occurring once. Sample: blood. The receptors were gathered from a woman aged 25 to 39 with Graves' hyperthyroidism that later progressed to Graves' ophthalmopathy.

This clonotype occurred many times. The rearrangement uses TRBV9 and TRBJ2-7, with D maybe TRBD2 (6 bases). CDR1 is SGDLS and CDR2 is YYNGEE in the germline V gene. V lost 4 bases, J lost 7 bases, and 18 bases lay in between. There are 14 residues in the CDR3. The CDR3 reads CASSPTGPEGEQYF. CDR3 DNA sequence: TGTGCCAGCAGCCCAACCGGCCCGGAGGGAGAGCAGTACTTC.

A few counts support this clonotype. The chain is built from TRBV5-1 and TRBJ2-3, with 7 bases lining up with TRBD1. The CDR3 runs 16 residues. Germline V gives CDR1 SGHRS, CDR2 YFSETQ. Trimming cost V 4 bases and J 3 bases; bases outside gene matches: 11. DNA of the CDR3: TGCGCCAGCAGCGGGGGACAGTCCGTGGTAACAGATACGCAGTATTTT. This translates into CASSGGQSVVTDTQYF.

This clonotype was observed at least ten times. The V call is TRBV11-3, the J call TRBJ2-1; weak D call: TRBD1 (6 bases). CDR1 and CDR2 from the germline V gene are SGHNT and YENEEA. The CDR3 runs to 12 residues. Trimming stripped 11 bases from V and 7 bases from J, with 15 bases between. The CDR3 loop is CASRGRGNEQFF. DNA for the CDR3: TGTGCCTCTAGGGGGAGAGGAAATGAGCAGTTCTTC.

The chain employs TRBV13 and TRBJ2-1; the match to TRBD2 covers 8 bases. The CDR3 has 15 amino acids. The V gene's germline CDR1 is PRHDT and CDR2 FYEKMQ (reference sequence). The V and J ends lost 5 bases and 3 bases, in that order; junction bases with no gene match: 6. CDR3 DNA sequence: TGTGCCAGCAGCCGGGAGGGAGGGGGCTACAATGAGCAGTTCTTC. Translating it yields CASSREGGGYNEQFF.

In its sample, this clonotype was seen many times. J is TRBJ2-1 and V is TRBV20-1; TRBD2 agrees at 8 bases. CDR3 length equals 13 residues. Unmatched junction bases numbered 3, after V lost 5 bases and J lost 3 bases. Germline V gene lookup returns CDR1 DFQATT and CDR2 SNEGSKA (reference sequence). The DNA for the CDR3 is TGCAGTGCTTCCGGGACTAGCTACAATGAGCAGTTCTTC. It yields the protein CSASGTSYNEQFF.

The V gene is TRBV7-2, the J gene TRBJ2-1, with 8 nucleotides matching TRBD1. The CDR3 has 14 amino acids. V lost 6 bases to trimming and J lost 0 bases; unmatched junction nucleotides: 1. CDR1 and CDR2 from the germline V gene are SGHTA and FQGNSA. This chain's CDR3 is CASRGQASYNEQFF. In nucleotides, the CDR3 is TGTGCCAGCAGGGGACAGGCCTCCTACAATGAGCAGTTCTTC. Variable domain in full (rest from reference TRBV7-2 and TRBJ2-1): GAGVSQSPSNKVTEKGKDVELRCDPISGHTALYWYRQSLGQGLEFLIYFQGNSAPDKSGLPSDRFSAERTGGSVSTLTIQRTQQEDSAVYLCASRGQASYNEQFFGPGTRLTVL.

V gene TRBV13 combines with J gene TRBJ1-6; 7 nucleotides align to TRBD1. The germline V gene has CDR1 PRHDT and CDR2 FYEKMQ (reference sequence). After removal of 5 bases from V and 7 bases from J, the junction contained 5 bases not matched to a gene. The CDR3 extends over 14 amino acids. The CDR3 is CASSPDRLNSPLHF. In nucleotides, the CDR3 is TGTGCCAGCAGCCCGGACAGGCTCAATTCACCCCTCCACTTT.

At least ten counts were recorded for this clonotype. V gene TRBV30 combines with J gene TRBJ1-4; tentatively, D is TRBD1 (6 bases). Germline V CDR1 and CDR2: GTSNPN, SVGIG (reference sequence). Trimming pared 4 bases from V and 5 bases from J, leaving 11 bases between. This CDR3 spans 13 amino acids. In DNA form, the CDR3 reads TGTGCCTGGACTCAGGGGAAAAATGAAAAACTGTTTTTT. Protein product: CAWTQGKNEKLFF. The whole variable domain, filled in from reference TRBV30 and TRBJ1-4, reads SQTIHQWPATLVQPVGSPLSLECTVEGTSNPNLYWYRQAAGRGLQLLFYSVGIGQISSEVPQNLSASRPQDRQFILSSKKLLLSDSGFYLCAWTQGKNEKLFFGSGTQLSVL.

The CDR3 is CASSLVGGGTGELFF. The CDR3, as DNA: TGTGCCAGCAGCTTAGTGGGTGGCGGGACCGGGGAGCTGTTTTTT. The chain carries TRBV7-2 and TRBJ2-2; possible D gene TRBD2, 5 bases. The V end lost 1 base, the J end lost 5 bases, and 11 bases lay between the germline ends. The CDR3 sequence is 15 residues long. CDR1 is SGHTA and CDR2 is FQGNSA in the germline V gene.

This clonotype was observed at least ten times. This sequence joins TRBV3-1 and TRBJ2-1, with 11 bases identical to TRBD2. This CDR3 has 15 amino acids. From germline, CDR1 is LGHDT and CDR2 YNNKEL (reference sequence). With V trimmed by 4 bases and J by 6 bases, 5 bases remained unmatched. The CDR3 reads CASSLRLAGSNEQFF. CDR3 DNA: TGTGCCAGCAGCCTCCGACTAGCGGGGAGCAATGAGCAGTTCTTC.

This clonotype came up many times. This chain connects TRBV24-1 to TRBJ1-2; weak D call: TRBD1 (6 bases). CDR3 length equals 14 residues. Trimming took 5 bases from V and 7 from J, leaving 16 bases between them. Germline V gene data show CDR1 as KGHDR and CDR2 as SFDVKD. The CDR3 region is CATSASTGPRGYTF. The CDR3 DNA is TGTGCCACCAGTGCTTCGACAGGTCCCCGTGGCTACACCTTC.

This clonotype has at least ten counts. V usage is TRBV6-2 or TRBV6-3 and J usage is TRBJ1-1; a weak D match, TRBD1 (5 bases). CDR1 and CDR2 (germline): MNHEY, SVGEGT. V gave up 3 bases and J gave up 2 bases, with 16 bases separating them. The CDR3 runs to 16 residues. The CDR3: CASSYPAGTVNTEAFF. The CDR3 DNA follows: TGTGCCAGCAGTTATCCTGCCGGGACCGTAAACACTGAAGCTTTCTTT.

This clonotype was counted many times. The V call is TRBV20-1, the J call TRBJ1-3; 11 bases align to TRBD1. The germline gives CDR1 DFQATT, CDR2 SNEGSKA (reference sequence). Trimming cost V 5 bases and J 7 bases; bases outside gene matches: 10. This CDR3 has 15 amino acids. The CDR3 nucleotides are TGCAGTGCTCTTGACGCCGGGACAGGGGGGAACACCATATATTTT. Translation: CSALDAGTGGNTIYF.

This clonotype was recorded a few times. The gene calls are TRBV11-2 and TRBJ2-1; tentative D call: TRBD1 (8 bases). Per the germline V gene, CDR1 is SGHAT and CDR2 is FQNNGV. Trimming removed 6 bases at V and 2 bases at J, with 14 bases between. This CDR3 contains 15 residues. The CDR3 DNA reads as TGTGCCAGCAGAACAACAGGGGGGGCCTACAATGAGCAGTTCTTC. It yields the protein CASRTTGGAYNEQFF.

This clonotype was observed once. The chain employs TRBV5-6 and TRBJ1-5; D ambiguous. Germline lookup yields CDR1 SGHDT and CDR2 YYEEEE. CDR3 length: 15 amino acids. V gave up 0 bases and J gave up 3 bases, with 10 bases separating them. The CDR3 loop is CASSLGQLLNQPQHF. The CDR3, as DNA: TGTGCCAGCAGCTTGGGCCAGTTACTCAATCAGCCCCAGCATTTT.

This clonotype occurred many times. The chain carries TRBV7-8 and TRBJ2-7; D may be TRBD2 (5 bases). The CDR3 length is 12 residues. CDR1 is SGHVS and CDR2 is FQNEAQ in the germline V gene. V was pared by 3 bases and J by 10 bases, with 13 bases between. CDR3 nucleotide sequence: TGTGCCAGCAGCTTTGGCGGGTCAGGACAGTACTTC. Amino acid sequence: CASSFGGSGQYF. The whole variable domain, remainder taken from reference TRBV7-8 and TRBJ2-7, is GAGVSQSPRYKVAKRGQDVALRCDPISGHVSLFWYQQALGQGPEFLTYFQNEAQLDKSGLPSDRFFAERPEGSVSTLKIQRTQQEDSAVYLCASSFGGSGQYFGPGTRLTVT.